The source of this T cell receptor beta chain is a study of blood T cell repertoires in COVID-19. Across the study: Researchers got acute and convalescent COVID-19 samples from the United States, Italy and Spain. PBMCs, B-cell-depleted T cells, or T cells were the source of the cDNA or gDNA that made up the material.

In the source study's methods: Cell counts per sample came from amplifying reference gene primers. Generated by immunoSEQ multiplex PCR, the TCRdb table keeps only in-frame clones and is missing some. The V and J calls and the clone size are those of that table, but D and trimming were determined from the DNA. The data show approximately 140,000 clones, around four fifths seen once. Trimming left V 0 bases short and J 6 bases short, with 12 bases between. The CDR3 has 15 residues. In germline, CDR1 is SGHRS, CDR2 YFSETQ. V usage is TRBV5-1 and J usage is TRBJ1-4; D unresolved. The sequence derives from a man aged 65 to 79 with acute or convalescent COVID-19. Specimen: peripheral blood. CDR3 amino acids: CASSLAYTEDEKLFF. CDR3 coding DNA: TGCGCCAGCAGCTTGGCTTACACGGAGGATGAAAAACTGTTTTTT.